One and the same sample provided the 17 T cell receptor beta chains below, sequenced in a study of shared clonotypes between healthy human individuals. Data came from immunoSEQ multiplex PCR; TCRdb stores just in-frame clones and leaves some out. The table shows about 320,000 clones, with about nine tenths occurring only once. Sequenced sample: memory CD8+ T cells sorted from blood. Subset given: CD45RO+ cells pooled with CCR7-negative TemRA cells. These receptors all stem from a man in his late teens or twenties in good health.

The chain has TRBV10-3 and TRBJ2-3; TRBD2 agrees at 7 bases. The trim removed 2 bases at V and 8 bases at J, leaving 13 bases unmatched. The CDR3 has 16 residues. Germline V lookup: CDR1 ENHRY, CDR2 SYGVKD. CDR3 coding DNA: TGTGCCATCAGTGAGAGGCGGGAGTTTAAAGGCGCTACGCAGTATTTT. Its translation: CAISERREFKGATQYF.

The chain uses TRBV27 and TRBJ2-1; D is possibly TRBD2 (6 bases). Trimming removed 10 bases from V and 3 bases from J, with 16 bases in between. Germline lookup yields CDR1 MNHEY and CDR2 SMNVEV (reference sequence). The CDR3 length is 14 residues. The CDR3 region has the DNA TGTGCCACCACCCTCCTGGGACTCTACAATGAGCAGTTCTTC. Its translation: CATTLLGLYNEQFF.

This chain uses TRBV9 with TRBJ2-1; weak D call: TRBD1 (5 bases). The CDR3 has 14 residues. Germline CDR1 is SGDLS and CDR2 is YYNGEE. Trimming cost V 0 bases and J 5 bases, with 9 bases left between them. This CDR3 reads CASSVGQGHNEQFF. The CDR3 coding sequence is TGTGCCAGCAGCGTAGGTCAGGGCCACAATGAGCAGTTCTTC.

At least ten counts were recorded for this clone. The chain combines TRBV29-1 with TRBJ2-2; 10 nucleotides match TRBD2. Germline trimming cut 5 bases from V and 2 bases from J; bases unmatched to any gene: 5. Germline CDR1 reads SQVTM; CDR2 reads ANQGSEA. This CDR3 spans 15 amino acids. Here the CDR3 DNA reads TGCAGCGTTAGTCTAGCGGGAGTTAACACCGGGGAGCTGTTTTTT. It is translated as CSVSLAGVNTGELFF.

The chain combines TRBV7-9 with TRBJ2-1; perhaps TRBD2 as D (5 bases). The CDR3 totals 16 residues. In germline, CDR1 is SEHNR, CDR2 FQNEAQ (reference sequence). Trimming removed 1 base at V and 6 bases at J, with 16 bases between. The CDR3: CASSLVGWTSGNEQFF. CDR3 coding DNA: TGTGCCAGCAGCTTAGTTGGCTGGACTTCAGGCAATGAGCAGTTCTTC. The whole variable domain, remainder taken from reference TRBV7-9 and TRBJ2-1, is DTGVSQNPRHKITKRGQNVTFRCDPISEHNRLYWYRQTLGQGPEFLTYFQNEAQLEKSRLLSDRFSAERPKGSFSTLEIQRTEQGDSAMYLCASSLVGWTSGNEQFFGPGTRLTVL.

This clone was detected once. The V call is TRBV5-4, the J call TRBJ2-5; D is perhaps TRBD1 (6 bases). Deletions cut 4 bases from V and 5 bases from J, with 15 bases between. This CDR3 comprises 14 residues. The V gene's germline CDR1 is SGHNT and CDR2 YYREEE (reference sequence). The CDR3 is CASSVPGQMETQYF. For the CDR3, the DNA is TGTGCCAGCAGCGTTCCGGGACAAATGGAGACCCAGTACTTC.

V usage is TRBV27 and J usage is TRBJ1-5; TRBD1 is a possible D gene (5 bases). V was cut by 4 bases and J by 5 bases, with 21 bases left in between. Germline CDR1 is MNHEY and CDR2 is SMNVEV (reference sequence). This CDR3 contains 17 residues. The CDR3, as DNA: TGTGCCAGCAGTTCCCTCGGGAGGGCAGGGAGCCATCAGCCCCAGCATTTT. It encodes CASSSLGRAGSHQPQHF.

The chain couples TRBV6-5 to TRBJ2-7; TRBD1 is a possible D gene (5 bases). V was cut by 6 bases and J by 2 bases, with 14 bases left in between. Germline V gene sequence: CDR1 MNHEY, CDR2 SVGAGI. The CDR3 consists of 14 residues. The CDR3 bases are TGTGCCAGCAGCAGAACAGGTAGCCCCTACGAGCAGTACTTC. Translation: CASSRTGSPYEQYF.

V usage is TRBV4-3 and J usage is TRBJ2-7; a weak D match, TRBD1 (5 bases). Trimming took 0 bases from V and 7 from J, leaving 10 bases between them. Germline lookup yields CDR1 LGHNA and CDR2 YSLEER. The CDR3 sequence is 13 residues long. The CDR3 is CASSQEPGLEQYF. CDR3 in DNA: TGCGCCAGCAGCCAAGAGCCAGGGCTGGAGCAGTACTTC.

The V gene is TRBV9, the J gene TRBJ2-2; D is unclear. CDR1 is SGDLS and CDR2 is YYNGEE in the germline V gene. This CDR3 is 13 amino acids long. V lost 0 bases to trimming and J lost 4 bases, with 4 bases between them. The CDR3 DNA reads TGTGCCAGCAGCGTAGTAGTCACCGGGGAGCTGTTTTTT. It specifies CASSVVVTGELFF.

The chain has TRBV7-6 and TRBJ2-7; possibly TRBD2 for D (5 bases). Per the germline V gene, CDR1 is SGHVS and CDR2 is FNYEAQ. The CDR3 runs to 15 residues. V was shortened by 1 base and J by 2 bases, with 12 bases between the two germline ends. CDR3 nucleotide sequence: TGTGCCAGCAGCTTAGGAGCTGGGAGTACCTACGAGCAGTACTTC. Its translation: CASSLGAGSTYEQYF. The complete variable domain, with remaining parts taken from reference TRBV7-6 and TRBJ2-7, reads GAGVSQSPRYKVTKRGQDVALRCDPISGHVSLYWYRQALGQGPEFLTYFNYEAQQDKSGLPNDRFSAERPEGSISTLTIQRTEQRDSAMYRCASSLGAGSTYEQYFGPGTRLTVT.

The V gene is TRBV4-3, the J gene TRBJ1-2, with D hard to call. Germline V gene sequence: CDR1 LGHNA, CDR2 YSLEER. The CDR3 loop spans 17 amino acids. V was trimmed by 2 bases and J by 4 bases, leaving 20 bases between them. The CDR3 DNA reads TGCGCCAGCAGCCAATTGGCCGCCCAGACAAATCGCTATGGCTACACCTTC. Protein: CASSQLAAQTNRYGYTF.

This clone has only one observation. The chain joins TRBV4-3 to TRBJ2-7, with D possibly being TRBD2 (5 bases). The CDR3 contains 18 residues. Germline loops: CDR1 LGHNA, CDR2 YSLEER. V lost 0 bases, J lost 7 bases, and 25 bases lay in between. CDR3 loop: CASSQDRWRRGVPREQYF. The DNA for the CDR3 is TGCGCCAGCAGCCAAGATAGATGGAGGCGTGGGGTTCCTCGAGAGCAGTACTTC.

The CDR3 loop is CASSAQGRDREDTGELFF. CDR3 DNA: TGTGCCAGCAGCGCCCAGGGCCGGGACAGGGAAGACACCGGGGAGCTGTTTTTT. This chain links TRBV9 with TRBJ2-2, with TRBD1 matching over 9 bases. Germline assignment: CDR1 SGDLS and CDR2 YYNGEE. This CDR3 spans 18 amino acids. V lost 3 bases to trimming and J lost 3 bases; unmatched junction nucleotides: 12.

The chain recombines TRBV11-2 with TRBJ2-1; D uncertain. The germline V gene encodes CDR1 SGHAT and CDR2 FQNNGV. There are 13 residues in the CDR3. Trimming removed 3 bases from V and 4 bases from J, with 7 bases in between. The CDR3 DNA reads as TGTGCCAGCAGCTTGGATCTTTACAATGAGCAGTTCTTC. Translating it yields CASSLDLYNEQFF.

The V and J genes are TRBV27 and TRBJ2-1; 7 bases align to TRBD1. V trimming: 5 bases; J trimming: 3 bases; junction bases outside the gene matches: 7. The CDR3 spans 15 residues. In germline, CDR1 is MNHEY, CDR2 SMNVEV (reference sequence). The CDR3 here is CASSPTGDFYNEQFF. The CDR3 bases are TGTGCCAGCAGTCCTACAGGGGATTTCTACAATGAGCAGTTCTTC.

This clone appeared a few times. The chain has TRBV12-5 and TRBJ1-2; TRBD1 agrees at 8 bases. The CDR3 sequence is 13 residues long. Germline lookup yields CDR1 LGHNT and CDR2 FRNRAP. After removal of 5 bases from V and 4 bases from J, the junction contained 3 bases not matched to a gene. The CDR3 loop is CASGEGQGYGYTF. For the CDR3, the DNA is TGTGCTAGTGGTGAAGGACAGGGCTATGGCTACACCTTC. Full variable domain (remainder filled in from reference TRBV12-5 and TRBJ1-2): DARVTQTPRHKVTEMGQEVTMRCQPILGHNTVFWYRQTMMQGLELLAYFRNRAPLDDSGMPKDRFSAEMPDATLATLKIQPSEPRDSAVYFCASGEGQGYGYTFGSGTRLTVV.